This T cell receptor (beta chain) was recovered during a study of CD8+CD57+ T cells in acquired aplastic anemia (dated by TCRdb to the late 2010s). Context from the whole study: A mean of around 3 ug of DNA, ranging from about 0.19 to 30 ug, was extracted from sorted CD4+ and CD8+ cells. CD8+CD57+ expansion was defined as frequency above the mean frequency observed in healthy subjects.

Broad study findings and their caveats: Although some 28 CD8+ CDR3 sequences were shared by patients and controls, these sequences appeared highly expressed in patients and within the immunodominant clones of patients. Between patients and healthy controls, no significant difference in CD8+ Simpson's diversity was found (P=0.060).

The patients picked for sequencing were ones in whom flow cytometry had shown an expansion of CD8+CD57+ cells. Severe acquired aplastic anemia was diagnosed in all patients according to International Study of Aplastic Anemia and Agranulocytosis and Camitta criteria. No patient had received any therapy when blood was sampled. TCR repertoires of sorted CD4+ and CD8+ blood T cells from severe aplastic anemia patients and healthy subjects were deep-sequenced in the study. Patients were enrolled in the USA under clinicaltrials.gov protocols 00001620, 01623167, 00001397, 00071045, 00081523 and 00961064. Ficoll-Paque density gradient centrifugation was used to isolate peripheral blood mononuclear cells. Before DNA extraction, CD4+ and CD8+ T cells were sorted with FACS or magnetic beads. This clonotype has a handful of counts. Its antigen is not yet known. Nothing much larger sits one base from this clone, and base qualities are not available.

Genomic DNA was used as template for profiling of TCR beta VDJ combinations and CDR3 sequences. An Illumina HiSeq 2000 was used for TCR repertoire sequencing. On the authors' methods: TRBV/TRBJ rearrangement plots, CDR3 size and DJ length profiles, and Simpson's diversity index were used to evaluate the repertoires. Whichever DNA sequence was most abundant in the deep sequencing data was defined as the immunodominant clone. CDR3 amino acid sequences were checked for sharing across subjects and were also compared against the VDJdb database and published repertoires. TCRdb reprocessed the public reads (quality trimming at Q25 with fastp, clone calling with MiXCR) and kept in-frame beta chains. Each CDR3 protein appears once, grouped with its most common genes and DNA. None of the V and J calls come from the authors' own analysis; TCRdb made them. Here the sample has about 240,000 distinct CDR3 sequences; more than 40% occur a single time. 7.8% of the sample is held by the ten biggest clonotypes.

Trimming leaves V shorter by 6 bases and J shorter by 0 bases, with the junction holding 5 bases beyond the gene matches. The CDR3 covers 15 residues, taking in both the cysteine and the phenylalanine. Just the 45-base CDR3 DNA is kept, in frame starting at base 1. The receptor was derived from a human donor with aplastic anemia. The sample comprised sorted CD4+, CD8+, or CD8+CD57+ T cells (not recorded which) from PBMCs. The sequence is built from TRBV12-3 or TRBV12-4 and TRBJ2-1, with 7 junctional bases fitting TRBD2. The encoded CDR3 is CASRWGGPSYNEQFF. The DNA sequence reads TGTGCCAGCAGATGGGGAGGGCCCTCCTACAATGAGCAGTTCTTC.